This TCR beta chain was profiled in a study of blood T cell repertoires in COVID-19 (dated by TCRdb to about 2020). As for the study more broadly: Samples from collaborators originated in the United States, Italy and Spain and spanned both the acute and convalescent phases of COVID-19. A freely available public database, intended as a resource for researchers studying the immune response to SARS-CoV-2, is where the repertoires were released. A de-identified subject ID, COVID-19 status, age in years and sex were almost always included in the sample metadata. Deeply sampled blood TCRbeta repertoires from subjects exposed to, actively infected with, or recovered from COVID-19 were included in the dataset. Where available, HLA class I and class II types were obtained from metadata supplied by the sample provider rather than from assay-based typing. The material from the prospective study consisted of cDNA or gDNA derived from T cells, B-cell-depleted T cells, or PBMCs. Samples came from the ongoing ImmuneRACE study (first 160 participants) plus 1,254 subjects from 6 global collaborators. The research as a whole found: Clinical and demographic metadata were provided uncurated, with the amount varying by source and participant.

CDR1 and CDR2 are read off the germline V gene as MGHRA and YSYEKL. The CDR3 runs 13 amino acids, cysteine and phenylalanine included. Only the CDR3 part of the read is kept: 39 bases, read in frame from the first base. V lost 1 base and J lost 12 bases; the stretch between them is 13 bases long. A remark on this clone: Its target antigen remains unknown. No much larger clonotype is one base removed from it; base qualities were not supplied.

TCRbeta CDR3 regions were amplified from genomic DNA by means of the immunoSEQ Assay, a bias-controlled multiplex PCR. In the source study's methods: The number of nucleated cells in each sample was estimated from the amplification of reference gene primers within the assay. To quantify the absolute abundance of each unique TCRbeta CDR3 rearrangement, sequence reads were collapsed and filtered. For each sample, productive Simpson clonality was calculated as the square root of Simpson's diversity index over productive rearrangements. TCRdb re-hosts the immuneACCESS table, in-frame sequences only. Its copies lack some clones; in the studies checked, an unresolved V gene accounts for under half of them, and the cause for the rest is not known. The D gene and trimming were derived from the DNA, and the V and J assignments and clone size from that table. The sample has about 80,000 clones on record, approximately 90% of them singletons. Approximately 6.7% of the sample is taken by the ten largest.

Whole blood was collected in K2EDTA tubes by collaborating institutions according to the institutions' own protocols. For TCRbeta analysis, collaborators shipped samples in one of three forms: frozen whole blood, isolated PBMCs, or DNA extracted from either of those sample types. The chain is made from TRBV4-1 and TRBJ2-4; TRBD1 is a weak D gene call, 6 bases matching. The TCR originated in a woman of 80 years or more with acute or convalescent COVID-19. Sequencing was performed on peripheral blood. The sequence in DNA is TGCGCCAGCAGCCAAGCTGGGACACTAACTCAGTACTTC. Its translation is CASSQAGTLTQYF.